The present TCR beta chain was sequenced within a study of T cell repertoires in cytomegalovirus infection. Study at large: From public TCR beta signatures came an indication of both CMV infection and matching HLA type. Study-level findings and limits: Ex vivo, HLA-C-restricted CMV-specific TCR beta clonotypes prevailed over the rest of the response.

This clonotype came up a few times. Its antigen is as yet unknown. TCRdb analysed the reads with MiXCR anew, one entry per CDR3 protein. The sample includes approximately 990,000 distinct CDR3 sequences, 31% seen only once; the top ten take around 15%. V dropped 3 bases and J dropped 8; count of bases not matched to a gene: 9. Germline CDR1 SEHNR, CDR2 FQNEAQ (reference sequence). This CDR3 is built from 14 residues. The V and J genes are TRBV7-9 and TRBJ1-1, with 7 bases aligning to TRBD1. The starting material was cultured CD8+ T cells from PBMCs, obtained from culture after CMV antigen stimulation. This sequence originates from a human donor in good health (CMV status not recorded). Some clones in this sample may be carry-over from other donors' samples. This CDR3 is CASSLTGPLSEAFF. CDR3 bases: TGTGCCAGCAGCTTGACAGGGCCTCTTTCCGAAGCTTTCTTT.